This T cell receptor (beta chain) is drawn from a study of Graves' ophthalmopathy and Graves' hyperthyroidism. Overall study findings and caveats: With just under 90% sensitivity and around 80% specificity, a 13-signature model separated ophthalmopathy from stable hyperthyroidism. Clonotypes were expanded in thyroid at above 0.001 frequency, and most also appeared in blood.

Under 3 months in duration, the ophthalmopathy in affected donors had moderate-to-severe activity, CAS ≥3 and NOSPECS ≥4. Turning to this clonotype: Its antigen remains unknown.

From germline, CDR1 is SGHDT and CDR2 YYEEEE. The CDR3 runs 18 residues. V lost 4 bases and J lost 3; bases outside the gene matches: 16. CDR3 regions of TCR beta were amplified from RNA transcripts. Investigators did first-round RT-PCR with HTBI primers, then second-round multiplex PCR. TCRdb passed the multiplex PCR reads through MiXCR, listing each CDR3 protein once. The sample contains more than 550,000 distinct CDR3 sequences, about two fifths of which appear only once. What was sequenced was peripheral blood. This receptor was taken from an adult man with Graves' ophthalmopathy. The chain combines TRBV5-6 with TRBJ2-7; 10 bases are shared with TRBD1. CDR3 amino acids: CASSITGTGDRLRYEQYF. The DNA for the CDR3 is TGTGCCAGCAGCATAACCGGGACAGGGGACCGACTGCGCTACGAGCAGTACTTC. Variable domain in full (rest from reference TRBV5-6 and TRBJ2-7): DAGVTQSPTHLIKTRGQQVTLRCSPKSGHDTVSWYQQALGQGPQFIFQYYEEEERQRGNFPDRFSGHQFPNYSSELNVNALLLGDSALYLCASSITGTGDRLRYEQYFGPGTRLTVT.